Below, 19 T cell receptor beta chains from the same sample are listed, as sequenced in a study of shared clonotypes between healthy human individuals. Data came from immunoSEQ multiplex PCR; TCRdb stores just in-frame clones and leaves some out. The repertoire holds about 2.3 million clones, with about nine tenths as singletons. Material for sequencing was naive CD4+ T cells from PBMCs. Subset reported: CD45RA+ positively selected. These TCRs come from a man aged 18 to 30 in good health. Some clones in this sample may be carry-over from other donors' samples.

V is TRBV19 and J is TRBJ2-7, with 9 bases that match TRBD2. The CDR3 length is 15 residues. Germline loops: CDR1 LNHDA, CDR2 SQIVND (reference sequence). The trim removed 4 bases at V and 3 bases at J, leaving 7 bases unmatched. CDR3 DNA: TGTGCCAGTAGTACACCGGGACTAGCCATCTACGAGCAGTACTTC. Its protein is CASSTPGLAIYEQYF.

The rearrangement uses TRBV7-6 and TRBJ2-2; 8 bases map to TRBD1. The CDR3 has 17 residues. Germline-derived CDR1 and CDR2 are SGHVS and FNYEAQ. After removal of 1 base from V and 5 bases from J, the junction contained 9 bases not matched to a gene. CDR3 residues: CASSLGQRTGSTGELFF. The CDR3 DNA is TGTGCCAGCAGCTTAGGTCAGAGGACAGGGTCTACCGGGGAGCTGTTTTTT.

This sequence joins TRBV27 and TRBJ2-7; D not certain. CDR1 is MNHEY and CDR2 is SMNVEV in the germline V gene (reference sequence). The V gene lost 3 bases and the J gene lost 5 bases, with 11 bases spanning the gap. The CDR3 loop spans 13 amino acids. CDR3 residues: CASSFQFAHEQYF. DNA for the CDR3: TGTGCCAGCAGTTTTCAATTTGCCCACGAGCAGTACTTC.

This clone was counted once. The V gene is TRBV4-3, the J gene TRBJ1-3; no clear D gene. V was trimmed by 0 bases and J by 3 bases, leaving 12 bases between them. The CDR3 sequence is 16 residues long. Germline lookup yields CDR1 LGHNA and CDR2 YSLEER. The CDR3 is CASSQDPGVYGNTIYF. The CDR3 DNA follows: TGCGCCAGCAGCCAAGACCCCGGGGTCTATGGAAACACCATATATTTT.

The gene calls are TRBV2 and TRBJ1-2, with D hard to call. Trimming took 6 bases from V and 8 from J, leaving 16 bases between them. In germline, CDR1 is SNHLY, CDR2 FYNNEI. This CDR3 region has 13 residues. The CDR3, as DNA: TGTGCCAGCAGCGCTTTCGAGGAGCACGGCTACACCTTC. Translation: CASSAFEEHGYTF.

This CDR3 reads CATSRVYRDQPQHF. CDR3 DNA sequence: TGTGCCACCAGCAGAGTATACAGGGATCAGCCCCAGCATTTT. The gene calls are TRBV15 and TRBJ1-5, with D perhaps matching TRBD1 (6 bases). The CDR3 has 14 residues. Germline V lookup: CDR1 LNHNV, CDR2 YYDKDF (reference sequence). The V end lost 1 base, the J end lost 5 bases, and 9 bases lay between the germline ends.

The rearrangement joins TRBV19 to TRBJ2-2, with D hard to call. V lost 10 bases and J lost 5, with 20 bases in between. The CDR3 spans 15 residues. Looked up from germline, CDR1 is LNHDA and CDR2 is SQIVND (reference sequence). CDR3 amino acids: CATNGRLVGTGELFF. DNA for the CDR3: TGTGCCACCAACGGGCGTTTGGTGGGGACCGGGGAGCTGTTTTTT.

V usage is TRBV28 and J usage is TRBJ1-2; TRBD1 aligns across 8 bases. Germline-derived CDR1 and CDR2 are MDHEN and SYDVKM. The length of the CDR3 is 14 residues. Trimming cost V 6 bases and J 5 bases; bases outside gene matches: 8. The CDR3 coding sequence is TGTGCCAGCAGACAAGACAGGGGTGGTTATGGCTACACCTTC. Protein: CASRQDRGGYGYTF.

V usage is TRBV6-6 and J usage is TRBJ2-7; D may match TRBD1 or TRBD2 (5 bases each). The length of the CDR3 is 14 residues. The V end lost 5 bases, the J end lost 6 bases, and 17 bases lay between the germline ends. Looked up from germline, CDR1 is MNHNY and CDR2 is SVGAGI (reference sequence). CDR3 sequence: CASSPQVGRAEQYF. The CDR3 DNA is TGTGCCAGCAGTCCCCAAGTGGGGCGGGCCGAGCAGTACTTC.

CDR3 amino acids: CASSHRGPGELFF. The DNA of the CDR3 is TGTGCCAGCAGTCACAGGGGGCCCGGGGAGCTGTTTTTT. V and J are TRBV27 and TRBJ2-2; 9 bases line up with TRBD1. J was trimmed by 6 bases and V by 5 bases; bases with no gene match: 1. This CDR3 region has 13 residues. CDR1 and CDR2 (germline): MNHEY, SMNVEV (reference sequence).

V is TRBV9 and J is TRBJ1-1, with D possibly being TRBD1 (5 bases). Germline CDR1 and CDR2: SGDLS and YYNGEE. V was trimmed by 3 bases and J by 5 bases, leaving 11 bases between them. This CDR3 is built from 13 residues. The chain's CDR3 is CASSEHGGTEAFF. CDR3 bases: TGTGCCAGCAGCGAACATGGGGGTACTGAAGCTTTCTTT. The entire variable domain, with the rest obtained from reference TRBV9 and TRBJ1-1, is as follows: DSGVTQTPKHLITATGQRVTLRCSPRSGDLSVYWYQQSLDQGLQFLIQYYNGEERAKGNILERFSAQQFPDLHSELNLSSLELGDSALYFCASSEHGGTEAFFGQGTRLTVV.

This clone came up many times. This sample also contains other DNA sequences that code for the same CDR3. V and J are TRBV11-3 and TRBJ1-1, with TRBD1 as a possible D gene (5 bases). The germline V gene has CDR1 SGHNT and CDR2 YENEEA. This CDR3 is built from 14 residues. V was trimmed by 1 base and J by 1 base, leaving 7 bases between them. CDR3 bases: TGTGCCAGCAGCTTAGGAGGGACGAACACTGAAGCTTTCTTT. This codes for CASSLGGTNTEAFF.

This clone showed up just a few times. The sample holds other DNA sequences that translate to the same CDR3. The chain has TRBV9 and TRBJ2-1; 7 nucleotides match TRBD2. The CDR3 spans 13 residues. Germline lookup yields CDR1 SGDLS and CDR2 YYNGEE. The V and J ends lost 0 bases and 6 bases, in that order; junction bases with no gene match: 0. This CDR3 reads CASSVAGGNEQFF. CDR3 nucleotides: TGTGCCAGCAGCGTAGCGGGGGGCAATGAGCAGTTCTTC.

The chain is built from TRBV21-1 and TRBJ2-3; TRBD2 is the table's D call, not checked against the DNA. TRBV21-1 is a pseudogene. The CDR3 runs 18 residues. CDR3 sequence reads: CASSKCVIAFLGTDTQYF. The DNA of the CDR3 is TGTGCCAGCAGCAAATGTGTTATAGCGTTCCTCGGCACAGATACGCAGTATTTT.

The chain uses TRBV9 and TRBJ1-1; 9 bases fit TRBD1. The CDR3 length is 16 residues. V trimming: 3 bases; J trimming: 1 base; junction bases outside the gene matches: 7. Germline V lookup: CDR1 SGDLS, CDR2 YYNGEE. The CDR3 is CASSAPDRGWNTEAFF. CDR3 sequence (DNA): TGTGCCAGCAGCGCTCCGGACAGGGGTTGGAACACTGAAGCTTTCTTT.

The chain combines TRBV11-3 with TRBJ2-7, with a tentative D call TRBD2 (5 bases). Trimming shortened V by 0 bases and J by 6 bases, and 9 bases separated the two germline ends. CDR3 length equals 13 residues. Per germline, CDR1 SGHNT and CDR2 YENEEA. CDR3 nucleotide sequence: TGTGCCAGCAGCTTAGAACTAGGTGGCGAGCAGTACTTC. Its protein is CASSLELGGEQYF.

CDR3 sequence: CASSVGSPSTDTQYF. CDR3 DNA: TGTGCCAGCAGCGTAGGGAGCCCCAGCACAGATACGCAGTATTTT. The chain recombines TRBV9 with TRBJ2-3, with no clear D. Germline CDR1 SGDLS, CDR2 YYNGEE. Trimming removed 0 bases at V and 0 bases at J, with 8 bases between. This CDR3 is built from 15 residues.

This clone has more than one count but fewer than ten. This rearrangement joins TRBV2 to TRBJ1-1; D is ambiguous. CDR1 is SNHLY, CDR2 FYNNEI, per germline. The CDR3 sequence is 14 residues long. The V end lost 6 bases, the J end lost 1 base, and 12 bases lay between the germline ends. CDR3 region: CASRVYTANTEAFF. The CDR3 DNA sequence: TGTGCCAGCAGGGTGTACACGGCGAACACTGAAGCTTTCTTT.

The DNA of the CDR3 is TGCGCCAGCAGCTTAGACAGAAGAAGTGAAAAACTGTTTTTT. Translation gives CASSLDRRSEKLFF. The chain combines TRBV5-1 with TRBJ1-4; TRBD1 might be the D (5 bases). The germline CDR1 and CDR2 sequences are SGHRS and YFSETQ. V was cut by 2 bases and J by 7 bases, with 12 bases left in between. This CDR3 spans 14 amino acids. The variable domain in full, completed from reference TRBV5-1 and TRBJ1-4, reads KAGVTQTPRYLIKTRGQQVTLSCSPISGHRSVSWYQQTPGQGLQFLFEYFSETQRNKGNFPGRFSGRQFSNSRSEMNVSTLELGDSALYLCASSLDRRSEKLFFGSGTQLSVL.